These 20 T cell receptor beta chains were sequenced from one sample in a study of technical replicates of blood from a handful of donors. TCRdb's copy holds only in-frame clones and misses some; the assay was immunoSEQ multiplex PCR. In the table there are 65,000 to 85,000 clones, under 95% of which are singletons. The sequenced sample was T cells isolated from PBMCs. These TCRs come from a human donor in good health.

This clone was seen only once. V usage is TRBV2 and J usage is TRBJ2-7; 7 bases are a match to TRBD1. Trimming at V came to 8 bases and at J to 6 bases, leaving 7 bases not matched to a gene. The CDR3 consists of 12 residues. Germline CDR1 and CDR2: SNHLY and FYNNEI. CDR3 region: CASYLQGLEQYF. The CDR3 nucleotides read TGTGCCAGCTACTTACAGGGGCTCGAGCAGTACTTC.

The gene calls are TRBV11-3 and TRBJ2-3; 7 positions agree with TRBD1. CDR1 is SGHNT and CDR2 is YENEEA in the germline V gene. V shed 4 bases and J 1 base; nucleotides not matched to a gene: 8. The CDR3 length is 16 residues. The CDR3 sequence is CASSSRQGWGTDTQYF. Written as DNA, the CDR3 is TGTGCCAGCAGCTCTAGACAGGGTTGGGGCACAGATACGCAGTATTTT.

The chain couples TRBV29-1 to TRBJ1-1, with 9 bases identical to TRBD1. The CDR3 is made up of 15 amino acids. With 4 bases clipped from V and 3 bases from J, the junction kept 9 bases outside the gene matches. Germline CDR1 SQVTM, CDR2 ANQGSEA. CDR3 DNA sequence: TGCAGCGTTGGCCGTTGGACAGGGGAGTACACTGAAGCTTTCTTT. Translation gives CSVGRWTGEYTEAFF.

The chain combines TRBV27 with TRBJ1-4, with D maybe TRBD1 (5 bases). Germline CDR1 is MNHEY and CDR2 is SMNVEV (reference sequence). This CDR3 is 14 amino acids long. V lost 3 bases, J lost 8 bases, and 13 bases lay in between. CDR3 in amino acids: CASSFISAGEKLFF. CDR3 DNA: TGTGCCAGCAGTTTTATCTCGGCAGGGGAAAAACTGTTTTTT.

The gene calls are TRBV6-4 and TRBJ1-1; 11 positions agree with TRBD1. With 3 bases clipped from V and 7 bases from J, the junction kept 7 bases outside the gene matches. This CDR3 has 15 amino acids. Germline V gene sequence: CDR1 MRHNA, CDR2 SNTAGT. The CDR3 sequence is CASSEEGQGAFEAFF. The CDR3, as DNA: TGTGCCAGCAGTGAAGAAGGACAGGGGGCTTTTGAAGCTTTCTTT.

The rearrangement joins TRBV6-1 to TRBJ2-7, with 7 bases aligning to TRBD1. CDR3 length equals 15 residues. The ends lost 3 bases at V and 1 base at J; junction bases unmatched: 6. The germline CDR1 and CDR2 sequences are MNHNS and SASEGT. CDR3 DNA sequence: TGTGCCAGCAGTGATTTTGGGACAGAGTCCTACGAGCAGTACTTC. Translating it yields CASSDFGTESYEQYF.

J is TRBJ1-3 and V is TRBV18, with unresolved D. The CDR3 extends over 15 amino acids. V was cut by 2 bases and J by 0 bases, with 8 bases left in between. CDR1 is KGHSH, CDR2 LQKENI, per germline. The CDR3 loop is CASSPTESSGNTIYF. CDR3 nucleotides: TGTGCCAGCTCACCAACGGAGAGCTCTGGAAACACCATATATTTT.

This chain links TRBV28 with TRBJ2-7, with 9 bases identical to TRBD1. V was pared by 3 bases and J by 3 bases, with 6 bases of the junction left unmatched. There are 15 residues in the CDR3. Germline V gene data show CDR1 as MDHEN and CDR2 as SYDVKM. The CDR3 sequence: CASSFRTGADYEQYF. The DNA for the CDR3 is TGTGCCAGCAGTTTCAGGACAGGGGCCGACTACGAGCAGTACTTC.

The chain recombines TRBV2 with TRBJ2-7; D may be TRBD1 (7 bases). The germline V gene encodes CDR1 SNHLY and CDR2 FYNNEI. V lost 3 bases and J lost 3, with 15 bases in between. There are 15 residues in the CDR3. CDR3 amino acids: CASSENRGGIYEQYF. The CDR3, as DNA: TGTGCCAGCAGTGAGAACAGGGGAGGAATCTACGAGCAGTACTTC. Filled out from reference TRBV2 and TRBJ2-7, the complete variable domain reads EPEVTQTPSHQVTQMGQEVILRCVPISNHLYFYWYRQILGQKVEFLVSFYNNEISEKSEIFDDQFSVERPDGSNFTLKIRSTKLEDSAMYFCASSENRGGIYEQYFGPGTRLTVT.

This chain uses TRBV27 with TRBJ1-2, with D possibly matching TRBD1 (5 bases). The V gene lost 2 bases and the J gene lost 4 bases, with 11 bases spanning the gap. CDR3 size: 14 residues. Germline V gives CDR1 MNHEY, CDR2 SMNVEV (reference sequence). The CDR3 nucleotides are TGTGCCAGCAGTTTAGCAGGGTCTGGCTATGGCTACACCTTC. This sequence encodes CASSLAGSGYGYTF.

V usage is TRBV18 and J usage is TRBJ1-2; 7 nucleotides agree with TRBD1. Per germline, CDR1 KGHSH and CDR2 LQKENI. Trimming took 2 bases from V and 4 from J; bases not matched to a gene: 10. This CDR3 region has 16 residues. CDR3 sequence (DNA): TGTGCCAGCTCACCAGGTTCCGGGCAGGGGGGCTATGGCTACACCTTC. Its translation is CASSPGSGQGGYGYTF.

The rearrangement links TRBV7-2 to TRBJ2-7, with 11 nucleotides matching TRBD2. Losses at the gene ends were 5 bases for V and 4 bases for J; bases not matched to a gene: 7. This CDR3 spans 15 amino acids. The germline V gene encodes CDR1 SGHTA and CDR2 FQGNSA. As DNA, the CDR3 is TGTGCCAGCAGCAGGGGGACTAGCGGAGGTTACGAGCAGTACTTC. This encodes CASSRGTSGGYEQYF.

The chain employs TRBV12-5 and TRBJ1-3; a possible D gene is TRBD1 (6 bases). The ends were cut back, 4 bases at V and 1 base at J, with 11 bases in the middle. Germline CDR1 and CDR2: LGHNT and FRNRAP. CDR3 length: 15 residues. The CDR3 bases are TGTGCTAGTGGTTCAGGGGTAGTGTCTGGAAACACCATATATTTT. Translated: CASGSGVVSGNTIYF.

The chain joins TRBV2 to TRBJ1-5; D unresolved. CDR1 and CDR2 from the germline V gene are SNHLY and FYNNEI. The CDR3 loop spans 15 amino acids. V was clipped by 5 bases and J by 0 bases, with 11 bases between them. The CDR3 DNA is TGTGCCAGCAGTTTGAGCGACTATAGCAATCAGCCCCAGCATTTT. This translates into CASSLSDYSNQPQHF.

The CDR3 region is CASSRDRNTEAFF. The CDR3 DNA is TGTGCCAGCTCACGCGACAGAAACACTGAAGCTTTCTTT. The chain has TRBV18 and TRBJ1-1; D possibly corresponds to TRBD1 (5 bases). Trimming stripped 4 bases from V and 2 bases from J, with 8 bases between. CDR1 and CDR2 from the germline V gene are KGHSH and LQKENI. This CDR3 is 13 amino acids long.

V usage is TRBV5-1 and J usage is TRBJ1-4; 7 nucleotides align to TRBD1. This CDR3 contains 16 residues. The germline V gene encodes CDR1 SGHRS and CDR2 YFSETQ. V was clipped by 0 bases and J by 8 bases; unmatched bases: 10. The CDR3 DNA sequence: TGCGCCAGCAGCTTGGGAATCAGGACAGGAGGAGAAAAACTGTTTTTT. This gives the protein CASSLGIRTGGEKLFF.

This rearrangement joins TRBV19 to TRBJ1-5, with TRBD1 matching 8 bases. V lost 5 bases and J lost 4; bases outside the gene matches: 10. CDR1 is LNHDA and CDR2 is SQIVND in the germline V gene (reference sequence). This CDR3 has 16 residues. The CDR3 coding sequence is TGTGCCAGTAGTCTACCCAGGGGGCATGGGAATCAGCCCCAGCATTTT. Its translation: CASSLPRGHGNQPQHF.

The rearrangement links TRBV23-1 to TRBJ1-1; D is unresolved. TRBV23-1 is an open reading frame whose function is uncertain. The CDR3 is 13 residues long. CDR3 region: CGPSPFGHTEAFF. CDR3 in DNA: TGCGGCCCTTCTCCATTTGGGCACACTGAAGCTTTCTTT.

The chain has TRBV9 and TRBJ2-1; 7 positions match TRBD1. Germline V gives CDR1 SGDLS, CDR2 YYNGEE. V shed 3 bases and J 10 bases; nucleotides not matched to a gene: 13. The length of the CDR3 is 15 residues. The CDR3 loop reads CASSDPQTGHLEQFF. The CDR3, as DNA: TGTGCCAGCAGCGACCCTCAGACAGGGCATCTAGAGCAGTTCTTC.

This chain links TRBV19 with TRBJ2-1; TRBD2 matches at 10 bases. Per germline, CDR1 LNHDA and CDR2 SQIVND (reference sequence). The CDR3 consists of 15 residues. With V trimmed by 7 bases and J by 4 bases, 7 bases remained unmatched. CDR3 DNA: TGTGCCAGTACGAGAGCGGGAGGGTATTACAATGAGCAGTTCTTC. It encodes CASTRAGGYYNEQFF. Based on the CDR3 plus reference TRBV19 and TRBJ2-1, the full variable domain is DGGITQSPKYLFRKEGQNVTLSCEQNLNHDAMYWYRQDPGQGLRLIYYSQIVNDFQKGDIAEGYSVSREKKESFPLTVTSAQKNPTAFYLCASTRAGGYYNEQFFGPGTRLTVL.